This T cell receptor (beta chain) is drawn from a study of identical twins. Study-wide findings and caveats: Beta clonotypes that were abundant in cord blood contained fewer insertions, a pattern absent from memory repertoires.

Turning to this clonotype: Its antigen is as yet unknown.

A universal primer site was added by template switching, and unique molecular identifiers were carried by the cDNA. TCRdb used MiXCR to reprocess the 5' RACE reads, holding one entry per CDR3 protein. Of 300,000 to 350,000 distinct CDR3 sequences in the sample, 9% to 15% were seen once. Trimming pared 7 bases from V and 0 bases from J, leaving 12 bases between. CDR1 is MNHNS and CDR2 is SASEGT in the germline V gene. CDR3 length equals 14 residues. This sample was shared with a second study, whose subject was yellow fever vaccine responses in identical twins. That study reports: Reportedly, the response of twins' T cells to the vaccine seemed partly convergent, partly personalized.

V usage is TRBV6-1 and J usage is TRBJ1-1; tentatively, D is TRBD1 (5 bases). The origin of this receptor is a woman aged 18 to 35 in good health. Sequencing used CD8+ T cells sorted from blood. The CDR3 region is CASMGGVMNTEAFF. The CDR3 DNA follows: TGTGCCAGCATGGGGGGAGTCATGAACACTGAAGCTTTCTTT.